These 11 T cell receptor beta chains were all obtained from the same sample, sequenced in a study of regulatory T cells in long-lasting Graves disease. Described time point: newly diagnosed GD, antithyroid drugs for less than 3 months. RNA extracted from PBMCs served as the sequencing template. Relying on iRepertoire HTBI primers and Arm-PCR of CDR3 regions, the team built TCR beta libraries. One entry per CDR3 protein, called by TCRdb with MiXCR from the multiplex PCR reads. Of a few hundred thousand distinct CDR3 sequences detected, 14% appear once; the ten largest clones hold more than 15%. The data were also submitted as part of a second study, on T cells in Graves' hyperthyroidism and ophthalmopathy.

Source: peripheral blood mononuclear cells (PBMCs), taken at new diagnosis, from a patient treated with antithyroid drugs. These receptors were collected from a woman aged 45-65 years with Graves disease.

Notes on this clonotype: A much larger clone lies a single base off, so this may be a read error. The chain employs TRBV28 and TRBJ2-7, with no clear D. V dropped 1 base and J dropped 6 bases, with 4 bases sitting between them. The germline V gene encodes CDR1 MDHEN and CDR2 SYDVKM. The CDR3 totals 11 residues. CDR3 amino acids: CASSLYSEQYF. CDR3 DNA sequence: TGTGCCAGCAGTTTATACTCCGAGCAGTACTTC.

Ten or more counts support this clonotype. This rearrangement joins TRBV28 to TRBJ2-2; maybe TRBD1 (6 bases). V shed 3 bases and J shed 2 bases, with 16 bases lying between them. The germline V gene encodes CDR1 MDHEN and CDR2 SYDVKM. The CDR3 runs to 17 residues. The CDR3 loop reads CASSLAPWTVNTGELFF. CDR3 DNA: TGTGCCAGCAGTTTGGCCCCCTGGACAGTAAACACCGGGGAGCTGTTTTTT.

This clonotype was seen more than once but under ten times. As DNA, the CDR3 is TGCAGCGTTGAAGGTTTGTCAGGGGGCCGATACGAGCAGTACTTC. As protein: CSVEGLSGGRYEQYF. The chain recombines TRBV29-1 with TRBJ2-7, with 8 bases lining up with TRBD1. Germline trimming cut 1 base from V and 4 bases from J; bases unmatched to any gene: 9. The CDR3 is 15 residues long. Germline V CDR1 and CDR2: SQVTM, ANQGSEA.

This clonotype came up many times. This chain connects TRBV11-2 to TRBJ2-5; 14 bases fit TRBD2. V shed 7 bases, J shed 6 bases, and the junction held 19 bases outside the gene matches. The CDR3 has 19 residues. Germline V gene lookup returns CDR1 SGHAT and CDR2 FQNNGV. CDR3 residues: CASNSFVGGTSGRTKTQYF. CDR3 coding DNA: TGTGCCAGCAACTCATTCGTCGGTGGGACTAGCGGGAGAACAAAGACCCAGTACTTC.

This clonotype was recorded a few times. V and J are TRBV4-1 and TRBJ2-1; 10 bases align to TRBD1. Looked up from germline, CDR1 is MGHRA and CDR2 is YSYEKL. J gave up 0 bases and V 6 bases, and 11 bases lay outside the gene matches. CDR3 size: 18 residues. The CDR3 spells CASSPGTGAMSSYNEQFF. The CDR3 DNA is TGCGCCAGCAGTCCCGGGACAGGGGCGATGAGCTCCTACAATGAGCAGTTCTTC.

This clonotype has a count of ten or more. The V and J genes are TRBV5-5 and TRBJ1-1; tentatively, D is TRBD1 (5 bases). With 2 bases removed from V and 6 bases from J, the gap between germline ends came to 8 bases. The CDR3 has 12 residues. The germline CDR1 and CDR2 sequences are SGHKS and YYEKEE (reference sequence). The chain's CDR3 is CASSFGRAEAFF. The DNA of the CDR3 is TGTGCCAGCAGCTTTGGCAGGGCTGAAGCTTTCTTT.

The rearrangement links TRBV29-1 to TRBJ1-2; the D is unclear. The germline V and J ends were trimmed by 1 base and 0 bases, with 6 bases remaining between them. Germline loops: CDR1 SQVTM, CDR2 ANQGSEA. The CDR3 is 13 amino acids. CDR3 nucleotide sequence: TGCAGCGTTGAAGGTCACACTAACTATGGCTACACCTTC. Its protein is CSVEGHTNYGYTF.

This clonotype has at least ten counts. The chain carries TRBV6-1 and TRBJ2-1; 10 bases align to TRBD1. J gave up 15 bases and V 3 bases, and 8 bases lay outside the gene matches. The CDR3 consists of 13 residues. Per the germline V gene, CDR1 is MNHNS and CDR2 is SASEGT. CDR3 sequence reads: CASSEVAGTGVFF. The CDR3, as DNA: TGTGCCAGCAGTGAGGTTGCCGGGACAGGGGTGTTCTTC.

The table lists this clonotype with many counts. V is TRBV6-1 and J is TRBJ2-3; TRBD2 matches at 12 bases. Germline V gene data show CDR1 as MNHNS and CDR2 as SASEGT. J was trimmed by 2 bases and V by 8 bases; bases with no gene match: 8. This CDR3 has 16 amino acids. The CDR3, as DNA: TGTGCCAGCCTACGAGGGACTAGCGGGTACACAGATACGCAGTATTTT. Protein: CASLRGTSGYTDTQYF.

The table lists this clonotype with many counts. The chain carries TRBV3-1 and TRBJ1-1, with TRBD1 as a possible D gene (6 bases). The germline V and J ends were trimmed by 1 base and 4 bases, with 16 bases remaining between them. The CDR3 consists of 16 residues. The germline V gene encodes CDR1 LGHDT and CDR2 YNNKEL (reference sequence). The CDR3 sequence: CASSQAGQPFGTEAFF. The CDR3 nucleotides read TGTGCCAGCAGCCAAGCAGGACAGCCCTTTGGCACTGAAGCTTTCTTT.

With respect to this clonotype: A much larger clone lies a single base off, so this may be a read error. The V call is TRBV6-5, the J call TRBJ1-5; D not resolved. Germline values: CDR1 MNHEY, CDR2 SVGAGI. The CDR3 totals 15 residues. For the CDR3, the DNA is TGTGCCAGCAGTTACTCCAGGAATAGCGATCAGCCCCAGCATTTT. Amino acid sequence: CASSYSRNSDQPQHF.